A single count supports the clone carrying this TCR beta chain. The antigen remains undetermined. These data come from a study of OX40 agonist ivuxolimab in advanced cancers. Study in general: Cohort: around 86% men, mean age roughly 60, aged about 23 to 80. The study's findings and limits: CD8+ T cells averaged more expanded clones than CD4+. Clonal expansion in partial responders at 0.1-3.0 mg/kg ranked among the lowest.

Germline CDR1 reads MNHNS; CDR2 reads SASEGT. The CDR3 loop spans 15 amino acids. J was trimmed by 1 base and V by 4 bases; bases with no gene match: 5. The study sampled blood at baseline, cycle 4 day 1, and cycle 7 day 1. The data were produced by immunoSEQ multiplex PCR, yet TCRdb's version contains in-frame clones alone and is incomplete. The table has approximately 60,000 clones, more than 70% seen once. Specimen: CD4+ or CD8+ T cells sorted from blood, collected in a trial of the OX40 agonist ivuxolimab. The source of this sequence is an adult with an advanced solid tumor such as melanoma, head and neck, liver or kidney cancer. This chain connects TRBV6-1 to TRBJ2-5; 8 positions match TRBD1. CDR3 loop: CASSGRGQGQETQYF. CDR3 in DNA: TGTGCCAGCAGTGGGCGAGGACAGGGCCAAGAGACCCAGTACTTC.